This T cell receptor (beta chain) was found in a study of technical replicates of blood from a few donors. The CDR3 spans 14 residues. CDR1 and CDR2 from the germline V gene are MNHNS and SASEGT. V was trimmed by 7 bases and J by 2 bases, leaving 12 bases between them. TCRdb keeps only in-frame clones here, not all; method: immunoSEQ multiplex PCR. Of about 15,000 clones in the sample, 87% were seen once. The sequence was collected from a human donor in good health. The V gene is TRBV6-1, the J gene TRBJ1-3, with a possible D match to TRBD1 (5 bases). The source material was PBMCs. CDR3 amino acids: CASTSSGAGNTIYF. In DNA, the CDR3 is TGTGCCAGCACGTCTTCGGGGGCTGGAAACACCATATATTTT.